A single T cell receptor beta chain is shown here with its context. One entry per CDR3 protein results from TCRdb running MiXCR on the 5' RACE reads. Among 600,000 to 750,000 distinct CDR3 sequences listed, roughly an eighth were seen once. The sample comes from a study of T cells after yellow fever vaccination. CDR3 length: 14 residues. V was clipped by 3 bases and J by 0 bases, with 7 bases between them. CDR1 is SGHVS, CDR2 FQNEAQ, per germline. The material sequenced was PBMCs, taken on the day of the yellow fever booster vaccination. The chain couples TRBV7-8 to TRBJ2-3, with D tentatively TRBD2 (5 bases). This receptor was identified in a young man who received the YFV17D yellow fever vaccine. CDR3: CASSLRASTDTQYF. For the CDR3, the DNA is TGTGCCAGCAGCTTGAGGGCTAGCACAGATACGCAGTATTTT.